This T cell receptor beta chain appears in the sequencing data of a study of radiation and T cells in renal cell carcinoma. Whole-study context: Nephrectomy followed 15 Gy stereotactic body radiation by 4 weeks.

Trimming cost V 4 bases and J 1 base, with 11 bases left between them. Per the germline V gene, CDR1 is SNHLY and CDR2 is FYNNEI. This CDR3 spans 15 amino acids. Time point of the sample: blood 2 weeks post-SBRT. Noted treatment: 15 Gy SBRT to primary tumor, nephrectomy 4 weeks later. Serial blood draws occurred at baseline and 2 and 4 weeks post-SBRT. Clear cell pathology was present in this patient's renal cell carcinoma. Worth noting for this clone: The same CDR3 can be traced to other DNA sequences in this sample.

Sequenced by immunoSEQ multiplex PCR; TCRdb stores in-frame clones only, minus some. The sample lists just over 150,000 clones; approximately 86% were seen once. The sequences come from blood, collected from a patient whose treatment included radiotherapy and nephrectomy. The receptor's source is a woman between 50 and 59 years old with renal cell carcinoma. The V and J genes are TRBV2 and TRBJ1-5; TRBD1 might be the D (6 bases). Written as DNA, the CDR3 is TGTGCCAGCAGTGTCAACAGGGTGAGCAATCAGCCCCAGCATTTT. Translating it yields CASSVNRVSNQPQHF.